The 2 T cell receptor beta chains below come from one sample, sequenced in a study of post-analysis software for immune sequencing data. Study-wide results and caveats: With TRBV5-6, TRBV5-1 and TRBV20-1 included, five TRBV segments were more frequent in patients than in controls.

Unique molecular identifiers had been added to the TCR beta cDNA libraries. Via MiXCR, TCRdb re-called the PCR reads, giving one row per CDR3 protein. The data show 600,000 to 700,000 distinct CDR3 sequences, with roughly three fifths seen just once and roughly 12% held by the top ten. These receptors are not linked to any known antigen. The material sequenced was blood. Receptor source: a girl aged 2 to 9 with multiple sclerosis.

The rearrangement links TRBV5-1 to TRBJ2-5; possibly TRBD2 for D (5 bases). The germline V gene has CDR1 SGHRS and CDR2 YFSETQ. V was shortened by 4 bases and J by 7 bases, with 17 bases between the two germline ends. CDR3 length equals 14 residues. CDR3: CASSSRVSEGTQYF. The CDR3 DNA follows: TGCGCCAGCAGCAGTCGGGTATCCGAGGGGACCCAGTACTTC.

In this sample, this clonotype turned up once. The chain has TRBV18 and TRBJ2-1; D might be TRBD1 or TRBD2, each matching 5 bases. Germline assignment: CDR1 KGHSH and CDR2 LQKENI. There are 15 residues in the CDR3. With 6 bases removed from V and 9 bases from J, the gap between germline ends came to 21 bases. The CDR3 protein is CASSSPGTLGGEQFF. Written as DNA, the CDR3 is TGTGCCAGCTCTTCCCCCGGGACCCTAGGCGGTGAGCAGTTCTTC.